This entry describes one T cell receptor (beta chain). Its antigen is as yet unknown. Germline V CDR1 and CDR2: MDHEN, SYDVKM. The CDR3 consists of 16 residues. Trimming took off 5 bases at V and 2 bases at J, with 17 bases between the two ends. Positively selected for CCR7, the CD45RO-negative cells used as naive CD8 cells excluded terminally differentiated effector memory CD45RA+ cells. The sample is drawn from a study of shared clonotypes between healthy human individuals. About the study: Those who served as donors were two women and three men between the ages of 18 and 49. CD4 naive and memory got three plates each, CD8 naive two, CD8 memory one.

Replicate PCRs run on sorted subsets employed roughly 180 ng DNA, some 33,000 T cell genomes. The method was immunoSEQ multiplex PCR; TCRdb's version includes in-frame clones alone and lacks a portion of them. Of under 2,000,000 clones in the sample, about 95% were seen once. General study findings and limits: Sorted-subset sequencing, rarefaction showed, was incomplete despite large depth.

Input material: naive CD8+ T cells sorted from blood. The receptor was isolated from a young man in good health. The chain uses TRBV28 and TRBJ2-3; maybe TRBD1 (8 bases). The CDR3 loop reads CASSTTQGGVTDTQYF. The CDR3 DNA is TGTGCCAGCAGTACGACACAGGGGGGGGTCACAGATACGCAGTATTTT.